The present T cell receptor (beta chain) was sequenced within a study of human CD8 memory T cell subsets. General study results and limits: Compared with precursor exhausted T cells, stem-like memory T cells were suggested by Chao1 estimates to be more diverse.

About this clonotype: The antigen is not known.

Germline-derived CDR1 and CDR2 are MDHEN and SYDVKM. The CDR3 is 12 residues long. UMI-labeled 5' RACE was used to make TCR beta libraries. TCRdb re-analyzed the 5' RACE reads; it lists each CDR3 protein once, without DNA. Its table records about 11,000 distinct CDR3 sequences. The TCR comes from a human donor in good health. This sequence joins TRBV28 and TRBJ2-7. The material sequenced was CD8+ stem-like memory T cells (TSCM and TCM) sorted from PBMCs. Subset meaning: stem-like memory CD8 T cells (TSTEM), CCR7+ PD-1- TIGIT-. This chain's CDR3 is CGSLGYGDEQYF. Complete variable domain (other parts from reference TRBV28 and TRBJ2-7): DVKVTQSSRYLVKRTGEKVFLECVQDMDHENMFWYRQDPGLGLRLIYFSYDVKMKEKGDIPEGYSVSREKKERFSLILESASTNQTSMYLCGSLGYGDEQYFGPGTRLTVT.